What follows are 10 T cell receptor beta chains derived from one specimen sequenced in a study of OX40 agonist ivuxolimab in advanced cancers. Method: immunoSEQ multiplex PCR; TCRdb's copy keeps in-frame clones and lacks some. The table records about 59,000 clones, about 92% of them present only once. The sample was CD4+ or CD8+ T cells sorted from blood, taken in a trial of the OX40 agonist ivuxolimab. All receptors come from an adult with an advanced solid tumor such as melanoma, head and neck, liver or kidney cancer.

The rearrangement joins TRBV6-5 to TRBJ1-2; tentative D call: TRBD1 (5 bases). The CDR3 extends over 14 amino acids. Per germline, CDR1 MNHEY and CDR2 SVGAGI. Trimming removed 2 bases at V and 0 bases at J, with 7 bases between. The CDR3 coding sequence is TGTGCCAGCAGTTACGGGGGAGCTAACTATGGCTACACCTTC. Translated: CASSYGGANYGYTF.

The CDR3 coding sequence is TGTGCCAGCAGGCCCACAGGGGGAAAGCCCGCAGAAGTTACTGAAGCTTTCTTT. As protein: CASRPTGGKPAEVTEAFF. The chain carries TRBV28 and TRBJ1-1; 8 nucleotides align to TRBD1. Per germline, CDR1 MDHEN and CDR2 SYDVKM. This CDR3 contains 18 residues. The J segment lost 5 bases and the V segment lost 6 bases, leaving 20 bases of the junction unmatched.

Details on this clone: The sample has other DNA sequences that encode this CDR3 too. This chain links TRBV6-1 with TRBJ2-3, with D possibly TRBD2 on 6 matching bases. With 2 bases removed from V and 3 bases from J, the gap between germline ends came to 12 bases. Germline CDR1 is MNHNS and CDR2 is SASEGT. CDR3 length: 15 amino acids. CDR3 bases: TGTGCCAGCAGTGAATTGGGGGGTGGTACAGATACGCAGTATTTT. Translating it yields CASSELGGGTDTQYF.

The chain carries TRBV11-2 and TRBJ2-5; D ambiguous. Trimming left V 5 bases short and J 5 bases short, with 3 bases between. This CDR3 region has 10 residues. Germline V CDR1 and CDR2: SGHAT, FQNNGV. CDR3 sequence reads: CASSGETQYF. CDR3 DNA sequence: TGTGCCAGCAGCGGGGAGACCCAGTACTTC.

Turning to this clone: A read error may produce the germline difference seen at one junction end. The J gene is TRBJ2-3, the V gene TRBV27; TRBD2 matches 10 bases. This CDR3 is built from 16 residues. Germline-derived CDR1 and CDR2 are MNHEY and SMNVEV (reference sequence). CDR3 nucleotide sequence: TGTGCCAACAGTTTGTCTCCGGGGACTAGCGTAGATACGCAGTATTTT. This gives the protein CANSLSPGTSVDTQYF.

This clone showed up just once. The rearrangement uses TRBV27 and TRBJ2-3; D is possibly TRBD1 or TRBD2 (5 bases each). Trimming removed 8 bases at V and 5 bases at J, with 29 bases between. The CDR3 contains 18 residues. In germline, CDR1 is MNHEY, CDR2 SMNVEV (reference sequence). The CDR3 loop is CASSARRPGPLPEDTQYF. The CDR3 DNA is TGTGCCAGCTCCGCCCGTCGCCCGGGACCCCTTCCAGAAGATACGCAGTATTTT.

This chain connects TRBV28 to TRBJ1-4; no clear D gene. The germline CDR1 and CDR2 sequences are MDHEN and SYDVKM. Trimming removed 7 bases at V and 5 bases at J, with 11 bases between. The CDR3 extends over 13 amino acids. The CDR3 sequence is CASNTLGNEKLFF. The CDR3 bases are TGTGCCAGCAATACGTTGGGGAATGAAAAACTGTTTTTT. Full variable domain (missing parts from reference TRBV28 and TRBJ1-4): DVKVTQSSRYLVKRTGEKVFLECVQDMDHENMFWYRQDPGLGLRLIYFSYDVKMKEKGDIPEGYSVSREKKERFSLILESASTNQTSMYLCASNTLGNEKLFFGSGTQLSVL.

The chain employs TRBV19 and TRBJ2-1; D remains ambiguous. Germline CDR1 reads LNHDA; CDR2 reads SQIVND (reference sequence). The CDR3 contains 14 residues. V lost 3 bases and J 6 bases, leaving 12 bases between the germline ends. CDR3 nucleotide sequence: TGTGCCAGTAGTATTAGGGCGGAGAGCAATGAGCAGTTCTTC. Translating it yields CASSIRAESNEQFF.

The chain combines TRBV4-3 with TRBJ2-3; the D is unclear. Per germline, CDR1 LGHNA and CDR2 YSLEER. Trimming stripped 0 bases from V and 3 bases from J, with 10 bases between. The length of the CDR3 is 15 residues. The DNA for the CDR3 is TGCGCCAGCAGCCAAGAGTTCGGGTTGACAGATACGCAGTATTTT. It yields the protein CASSQEFGLTDTQYF.

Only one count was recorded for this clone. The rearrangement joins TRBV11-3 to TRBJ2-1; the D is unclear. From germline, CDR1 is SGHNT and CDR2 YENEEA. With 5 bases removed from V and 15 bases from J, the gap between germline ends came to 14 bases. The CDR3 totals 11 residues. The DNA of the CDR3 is TGTGCCAGCAGCAACGACTCTGATACGTTCTTC. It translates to CASSNDSDTFF. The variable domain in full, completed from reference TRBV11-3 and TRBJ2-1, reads EAGVVQSPRYKIIEKKQPVAFWCNPISGHNTLYWYLQNLGQGPELLIRYENEEAVDDSQLPKDRFSAERLKGVDSTLKIQPAELGDSAVYLCASSNDSDTFFGPGTRLTVL.